This T cell receptor (beta chain) was sequenced in a study of metastatic and nonmetastatic thyroid tumors. Thyroid surgery was performed in patients who had received no treatment beforehand. TCRdb used MiXCR to call clones anew from the PCR reads. The sample comprises around 8,000 clones, less than 35% of which are singletons, and 40% to 45% rests with the top ten. Relative to its sample, this clone is medium-sized. Germline V gene sequence: CDR1 SGHTA, CDR2 FQGTGA. The CDR3 consists of 18 residues. J gave up 0 bases and V 0 bases, and 6 bases lay outside the gene matches. The TCR sequence derives from a male donor with papillary thyroid cancer or a benign thyroid nodule (not recorded which). Some clones in this sample may be carry-over from other donors' samples. The sequenced sample consisted of tumor tissue. V usage is TRBV7-3 and J usage is TRBJ2-3; 10 bases are a match to TRBD2. This CDR3 is CASSLTASGGSSTDTQYF. The DNA of the CDR3 is TGTGCCAGCAGCTTAACGGCTAGCGGGGGATCTAGCACAGATACGCAGTATTTT.